Shown below are 10 T cell receptor beta chains from a single sample sequenced in a study of vaccination effects on CD4 cells after COVID-19 (dated by TCRdb to 2022 to 2024). Library preparation employed the immunoSEQ multiplex PCR assay. In its TCRdb copy, this immuneACCESS table keeps in-frame sequences only and misses some clones. Where compared with another copy, unresolved V genes explain less than half of these, and the others have no known cause. The sample table holds some 46,000 clones, of which over 65% were seen once. The ten largest clonotypes hold roughly 3.5% of the sample. These receptors are not linked to any known antigen. After approximately eleven days of culture, CD4+ T cells were isolated with the EasySep CD4+ T cell isolation kit. Convalescent patients had PCR-confirmed SARS-CoV-2 infection between March and December 2020, before Alpha, Beta and Delta variants emerged in the United States. Each participant got two doses of an mRNA SARS-CoV-2 vaccine, either BNT162b2 or mRNA-1273.

This specimen consisted of CD4+ T cells from PBMCs cultured without peptide, obtained after COVID-19 vaccination. All receptors come from a human donor who had a prior SARS-CoV-2 infection.

This clone was recorded a few times. The V gene is TRBV5-4, the J gene TRBJ2-2; 10 bases agree with TRBD2. Germline V gene lookup returns CDR1 SGHNT and CDR2 YYREEE (reference sequence). V was clipped by 1 base and J by 1 base; unmatched bases: 4. The CDR3 totals 17 residues. CDR3 loop: CASSLTSGTRNTGELFF. In DNA form, the CDR3 reads TGTGCCAGCAGCTTGACTAGCGGGACCCGGAACACCGGGGAGCTGTTTTTT.

The chain is built from TRBV5-4 and TRBJ1-1, with D unresolved. CDR3 length: 16 amino acids. In germline, CDR1 is SGHNT, CDR2 YYREEE (reference sequence). Trimming cost V 0 bases and J 1 base, with 13 bases left between them. Written as DNA, the CDR3 is TGTGCCAGCAGCTTGGGGCCAGCTAGGGAGAACACTGAAGCTTTCTTT. Translating gives CASSLGPARENTEAFF.

The chain combines TRBV18 with TRBJ2-7; 9 nucleotides agree with TRBD1. Trimming at V came to 3 bases and at J to 6 bases, leaving 12 bases not matched to a gene. Germline loops: CDR1 KGHSH, CDR2 LQKENI. The CDR3 extends over 16 amino acids. The CDR3 is CASSPYGGGQGGEQYF. In nucleotides, the CDR3 is TGTGCCAGCTCACCCTACGGCGGGGGACAGGGTGGCGAGCAGTACTTC.

The V and J genes are TRBV30 and TRBJ2-2; 8 positions agree with TRBD1. CDR3 length: 17 amino acids. Germline V gene lookup returns CDR1 GTSNPN and CDR2 SVGIG (reference sequence). Germline trimming cut 4 bases from V and 5 bases from J; bases unmatched to any gene: 15. CDR3 DNA sequence: TGTGCCTGGACTTATAACAGGGGGAACCCCAAAACCGGGGAGCTGTTTTTT. It specifies CAWTYNRGNPKTGELFF.

The chain carries TRBV7-2 and TRBJ2-1; D possibly uses TRBD1 or TRBD2 (5 bases each). The CDR3 runs 13 residues. V was clipped by 4 bases and J by 11 bases, with 15 bases between them. Per germline, CDR1 SGHTA and CDR2 FQGNSA. CDR3 amino acids: CASSSRGADQQFF. DNA for the CDR3: TGTGCCAGCAGCTCGAGGGGTGCCGATCAGCAGTTCTTC.

V and J are TRBV9 and TRBJ1-1; no definite D call. CDR1 and CDR2 from the germline V gene are SGDLS and YYNGEE. The length of the CDR3 is 16 residues. Trimming removed 3 bases at V and 4 bases at J, with 19 bases between. CDR3 sequence reads: CASSGWDRRGGTEAFF. In DNA form, the CDR3 reads TGTGCCAGCAGCGGGTGGGATCGGCGTGGTGGCACTGAAGCTTTCTTT.

This clone was recorded only once. The chain recombines TRBV7-8 with TRBJ2-1, with a possible D match to TRBD1 (5 bases). V lost 1 base and J 4 bases, leaving 14 bases between the germline ends. CDR1 is SGHVS and CDR2 is FQNEAQ in the germline V gene. The CDR3 length is 16 residues. The CDR3 sequence: CASSLGTIGVYNEQFF. CDR3 nucleotide sequence: TGTGCCAGCAGCTTAGGGACCATAGGGGTGTACAATGAGCAGTTCTTC.

This CDR3 is CASSRGLAGVDTQYF. In DNA form, the CDR3 reads TGTGCCAGCAGCCGGGGACTAGCGGGAGTCGATACGCAGTATTTT. This sequence joins TRBV7-2 and TRBJ2-3, with 14 bases lining up with TRBD2. V dropped 5 bases and J dropped 6; count of bases not matched to a gene: 4. The CDR3 sequence is 15 residues long. CDR1 is SGHTA, CDR2 FQGNSA, per germline. The full variable domain, with the rest looked up from reference TRBV7-2 and TRBJ2-3, is GAGVSQSPSNKVTEKGKDVELRCDPISGHTALYWYRQSLGQGLEFLIYFQGNSAPDKSGLPSDRFSAERTGGSVSTLTIQRTQQEDSAVYLCASSRGLAGVDTQYFGPGTRLTVL.

V and J are TRBV9 and TRBJ2-1, with 13 bases aligning to TRBD2. The germline V gene encodes CDR1 SGDLS and CDR2 YYNGEE. The CDR3 loop spans 17 amino acids. J gave up 8 bases and V 0 bases, and 8 bases lay outside the gene matches. Here the CDR3 reads CASSVGWGTSGTHEQFF. CDR3 nucleotides: TGTGCCAGCAGCGTAGGTTGGGGGACTAGCGGGACCCATGAGCAGTTCTTC.

A few counts support this clone. The chain uses TRBV19 and TRBJ1-6; 10 nucleotides align to TRBD1. V shed 5 bases and J 8 bases; nucleotides not matched to a gene: 3. This CDR3 is built from 14 residues. The V gene's germline CDR1 is LNHDA and CDR2 SQIVND (reference sequence). CDR3 amino acids: CASSVDRGDSPLHF. CDR3 nucleotide sequence: TGTGCCAGTAGTGTGGACAGGGGGGATTCACCCCTCCACTTT.